The rows below give T cell receptor beta chains drawn from one sample of a study of T cell changes during pregnancy in multiple sclerosis. The method was immunoSEQ multiplex PCR; TCRdb's version includes in-frame clones alone and lacks a portion of them. The sample has tens of thousands of clones, around 91% seen once; the top ten hold around 0.66%. The sample here was CD4+ T cells from peripheral blood mononuclear cells, taken in the second trimester of pregnancy. These receptors came from a female donor in good health, enrolled as a control in a pregnancy study. Both conserved end residues are part of each CDR3. D genes are given only for firm matches. Clone sizes are given selectively: once, few, many, or a class where the clone is expanded.

TRBV7-2	NA	TRBJ1-1	NA	TGTGCCAGCAGCTTAGAAGCCGTGAACACTGAAGCTTTCTTT	CASSLEAVNTEAFF
TRBV7-9	TRBD2	TRBJ2-1	NA	TGTGCCAGCAGCTTAGACGGACTAGCGGACAATGAGCAGTTCTTC	CASSLDGLADNEQFF
TRBV4-3	TRBD1	TRBJ1-4	NA	TGCGCCAGCAGCCAAGAGAGCCACAGGGGGCGGACTAATGAAAAACTGTTTTTT	CASSQESHRGRTNEKLFF
TRBV19	TRBD1	TRBJ1-5	NA	TGTGCCAGTAGTACGGCACAGGGGTCCGCATGGGTTCCGCCCCAGCATTTT	CASSTAQGSAWVPPQHF
TRBV6-5	TRBD1	TRBJ1-5	NA	TGTGCCAGCAGTTACTCCTGGACAGGGCACCAGCCCCAGCATTTT	CASSYSWTGHQPQHF
TRBV5-1	NA	TRBJ1-1	NA	TGCGCCAGCAGACCGGACAGCATGAACACTGAAGCTTTCTTT	CASRPDSMNTEAFF
TRBV7-8	NA	TRBJ2-1	NA	TGTGCCAGCAGCTTAGCGCTCGGGGGTGCAGACTCCTACAATGAGCAGTTCTTC	CASSLALGGADSYNEQFF
TRBV5-5	NA	TRBJ1-3	once	TGTGCCAGCAGCTTGCAGGAGGGAGACACCATATATTTT	CASSLQEGDTIYF
TRBV7-9	TRBD1	TRBJ1-1	NA	TGTGCCAGCAGCTCCTCCGGGACAGCGAACACTGAAGCTTTCTTT	CASSSSGTANTEAFF
TRBV11-2	TRBD2	TRBJ2-1	NA	TGTGCCAGCAGCTTAGGCGGGGCGGGGGGCCAGGATGAGCAGTTCTTC	CASSLGGAGGQDEQFF
TRBV18	TRBD1	TRBJ1-2	few	TGTGCCAGCTCACCGGAGACAGGGTTTGCTGGCTACACCTTC	CASSPETGFAGYTF
TRBV7-6	NA	TRBJ1-3	NA	TGTGCCAGCAGCTTAACATTCACAGGGAACTCTGGAAACACCATATATTTT	CASSLTFTGNSGNTIYF
TRBV19	NA	TRBJ2-1	once	TGTGCCAGTAGTACGACAGGCTCCTACAATGAGCAGTTCTTC	CASSTTGSYNEQFF
TRBV7-9	TRBD2	TRBJ2-7	NA	TGTGCCAGCAGCCAACCGGGGGGAGGGAGTGGATCCGAGCAGTACTTC	CASSQPGGGSGSEQYF
TRBV5-1	TRBD1	TRBJ1-3	NA	TGCGCCAGCCTGCGGACAGGGGGTAGAGGAAACACCATATATTTT	CASLRTGGRGNTIYF
TRBV4-2	NA	TRBJ1-1	NA	TGTGCCAGCAGCCAAGATAGGGACACCCTTGAAGCTTTCTTT	CASSQDRDTLEAFF
TRBV9	NA	TRBJ1-3	NA	TGTGCCAGCAGCGTAGGGACAGCTTTTGCCTCTGGAAACACCATATATTTT	CASSVGTAFASGNTIYF
TRBV5-1	NA	TRBJ2-3	NA	TGCGCCAGCAGCTTCTTGACAGATACGCAGTATTTT	CASSFLTDTQYF
TRBV9	NA	TRBJ1-3	NA	TGTGCCAGCAGCGTAGGTGTGGGGGGCTCTGGAAACACCATATATTTT	CASSVGVGGSGNTIYF
TRBV11-1	TRBD1	TRBJ1-1	once	TGTGCCAGCAGGGGACAGGGGGCCGCGAACACTGAAGCTTTCTTT	CASRGQGAANTEAFF